The rows below give T cell receptor beta chains drawn from one sample of a study of STAT5B mutations in CD4+ large granular lymphocyte leukemia. The table came from immunoSEQ multiplex PCR; TCRdb's copy has only in-frame clones and leaves some out. The sample records approximately 30,000 clones, more than 60% being singletons. Source material: CD4+ T cells from blood buffy coats. The receptors were gathered from a human donor in good health. Both conserved end residues are part of each CDR3. The D gene is left open where the match is weak. Some rows mark clone size as missing; the rest say once, few, many or name a class of expanded clone.

D | J | size | V | DNA | CDR3
- | TRBJ1-4 | few | TRBV27 | TGTGCCAGCAGCCTCGGGGTTCATAGCGAAAAACTGTTTTTT | CASSLGVHSEKLFF
- | TRBJ2-1 | - | TRBV9 | TGTGCCAGCAGCACCCTAGGTGAGCAGTTCTTC | CASSTLGEQFF
- | TRBJ1-1 | - | TRBV30 | TGTGCCTGGAGTGTAAAGGTGAACACTGAAGCTTTCTTT | CAWSVKVNTEAFF
- | TRBJ1-5 | - | TRBV2 | TGTGCCAGCAGTGACCGGGGAGGCAATCAGCCCCAGCATTTT | CASSDRGGNQPQHF
- | TRBJ1-4 | - | TRBV15 | TGTGCCACCAGCACCGCAGGCACAGACGAAAAACTGTTTTTT | CATSTAGTDEKLFF
TRBD1 | TRBJ1-1 | - | TRBV30 | TGTGCCTGGAGACCTCCCGGGACAGGGAACACTGAAGCTTTCTTT | CAWRPPGTGNTEAFF
TRBD1 | TRBJ2-6 | - | TRBV2 | TGTGCCAGCAGGCTGACAGGGGATGGGGCCAACGTCCTGACTTTC | CASRLTGDGANVLTF
- | TRBJ1-1 | - | TRBV10-2 | TGCGCCAGCAGTGAACGGATGGGGTCGGGAATGAACACTGAAGCTTTCTTT | CASSERMGSGMNTEAFF
- | TRBJ2-6 | - | TRBV6-6 | TGTGCCAGCAGTCCCCAGGGAAGCTCTGGGGCCAACGTCCTGACTTTC | CASSPQGSSGANVLTF
TRBD1 | TRBJ2-3 | - | TRBV5-4 | TGTGCCAGCAGCTTAGGGGGACAGGGTCTTTCAGATACGCAGTATTTT | CASSLGGQGLSDTQYF
- | TRBJ2-7 | - | TRBV6-6 | TGTGCCAGCAGTTTAGCAGGGCCCTACGAGCAGTACTTC | CASSLAGPYEQYF
- | TRBJ2-3 | - | TRBV10-3 | TGTGCCATCAGGGAGGACTCCCGCACAGATACGCAGTATTTT | CAIREDSRTDTQYF
TRBD2 | TRBJ2-1 | once | TRBV19 | TGTGCCAGTAGTACCGTGACTAGCGGGAAATCCTACAATGAGCAGTTCTTC | CASSTVTSGKSYNEQFF
TRBD2 | TRBJ2-1 | - | TRBV6-6 | TGTGCCAGCGAACTAGCGGGAGGAGTCTCCTACAATGAGCAGTTCTTC | CASELAGGVSYNEQFF
- | TRBJ2-1 | - | TRBV15 | TGTGCCACCAGCAGAGATACGGAAGCTCTCCTCAATGAGCAGTTCTTC | CATSRDTEALLNEQFF
- | TRBJ1-1 | - | TRBV6-6 | TGTGCCAGCAGTTATTTACAGGGTCTCAACACTGAAGCTTTCTTT | CASSYLQGLNTEAFF
- | TRBJ1-5 | - | TRBV30 | TGTGCCTGGAGTGTAACTGGGGGAGCTCAGCCCCAGCATTTT | CAWSVTGGAQPQHF
- | TRBJ1-1 | - | TRBV5-1 | TGCGCCAGCAGCTTGGGAGTTAGCAGCGCGACTGAAGCTTTCTTT | CASSLGVSSATEAFF
- | TRBJ1-4 | - | TRBV6-5 | TGTGCCAGCAGTCAGACCCGGGGGGCTAATGAAAAACTGTTTTTT | CASSQTRGANEKLFF
- | TRBJ1-2 | - | TRBV19 | TGTGCCAGTAGTATCCCCGGGAGATTTGATGACTACACCTTC | CASSIPGRFDDYTF
TRBD1 | TRBJ1-2 | few | TRBV28 | TGTGCCAGCAGACCACAGGGGGGGGTTTATGGCTACACCTTC | CASRPQGGVYGYTF
- | TRBJ2-7 | - | TRBV7-6 | TGTGCCAGCAGCTTAGTGGCGGGACGCTCTCTTGAGCAGTACTTC | CASSLVAGRSLEQYF
TRBD1 | TRBJ2-7 | few | TRBV27 | TGTGCCACCAGTCGAGGCCGGCCCGGGACAGGGGGCTACGAGCAGTACTTC | CATSRGRPGTGGYEQYF
TRBD1 | TRBJ1-2 | - | TRBV14 | TGTGCCAGCAGGCCCACCGGGACAGTTGGCTACACCTTC | CASRPTGTVGYTF
TRBD2 | TRBJ2-3 | - | TRBV5-3 | TGTGCCAGAAGACCCCGACTAGCGGGTGATTTTCACAGCACAGATACGCAGTATTTT | CARRPRLAGDFHSTDTQYF
- | TRBJ1-5 | - | TRBV6-5 | TGTGCCAGCAGAGTGCGGGGAGTAGAGCATTTT | CASRVRGVEHF
- | TRBJ1-4 | - | TRBV4-2 | TGTGCCAGCAGCCAAGAACCACAGGACTCTAATGAAAAACTGTTTTTT | CASSQEPQDSNEKLFF
- | TRBJ2-1 | - | TRBV6-6 | TGTGCCAGCACCCGCGCTACGCATGAGCAGTTCTTC | CASTRATHEQFF
- | TRBJ1-1 | - | TRBV19 | TGTGCCAGTAGTATGAAAACAGGCCCGAACACTGAAGCTTTCTTT | CASSMKTGPNTEAFF
TRBD2 | TRBJ2-7 | - | TRBV6-6 | TGTGCCAGCAGTTACTGGGGGGGAGGGTTAACCTACGAGCAGTACTTC | CASSYWGGGLTYEQYF
- | TRBJ1-3 | - | TRBV14 | TGTGCCAGCAGCCAAGACCTCTCGAACTCTGGAAACACCATATATTTT | CASSQDLSNSGNTIYF
TRBD2 | TRBJ2-1 | - | TRBV4-1 | TGCGCCAGCAGCCCTAAAGGGACTAGCGCCCAGAGCTCCTACAATGAGCAGTTCTTC | CASSPKGTSAQSSYNEQFF
- | TRBJ1-6 | - | TRBV19 | TGTGCCAGTAGAGCGAGGGAGCACGGTTCTTCACCCCTCCACTTT | CASRAREHGSSPLHF
TRBD2 | TRBJ2-1 | - | TRBV19 | TGTGCCAGTAGGGGCGGAACTAGCGGGAGGTATGAGCAGTTCTTC | CASRGGTSGRYEQFF
- | TRBJ2-7 | once | TRBV11-3 | TGTGCCAGCAGCCCCTGGAGAGGGTACGAGCAGTACTTC | CASSPWRGYEQYF
TRBD1 | TRBJ2-7 | - | TRBV30 | TGTGCCTGGGACGGACAGGTCGAGCAGTACTTC | CAWDGQVEQYF
- | TRBJ2-1 | - | TRBV30 | TGTGCCTGGAGTGTAATGGATGAGCAGTTCTTC | CAWSVMDEQFF
TRBD1 | TRBJ1-5 | few | TRBV5-8 | TGTGCCAGCAGCTTAACAGGGGATCAGCCCCAGCATTTT | CASSLTGDQPQHF
TRBD1 | TRBJ2-2 | - | TRBV18 | TGTGCCAGCTCATCTCGACAGGGGGCCGTCGGGGAGCTGTTTTTT | CASSSRQGAVGELFF
- | TRBJ1-2 | - | TRBV18 | TGTGCCAGCTCACCCTCGGGACACATCCTCTATGGCTACACCTTC | CASSPSGHILYGYTF
- | TRBJ1-2 | - | TRBV5-4 | TGTGCCAGCAGCTTGCTTGGGGGACATAGCTATGGCTACACCTTC | CASSLLGGHSYGYTF
TRBD2 | TRBJ2-5 | few | TRBV6-1 | TGTGCCAGCAGTGAAGGACTAGCGGGACACCAAGAGACCCAGTACTTC | CASSEGLAGHQETQYF
TRBD1 | TRBJ1-2 | - | TRBV6-6 | TGTGCCAGCACTGACAGGGGATATGTTCATTACGGCTACACCTTC | CASTDRGYVHYGYTF
- | TRBJ1-2 | once | TRBV6-1 | TGTGCCAGCAGTGAAATGGGGGAGTATTGGGGCTACACCTTC | CASSEMGEYWGYTF
- | TRBJ2-2 | - | TRBV4-2 | TGTGCCAGCAGCCGAGCGGGCAGGACGAACACCGGGGAGCTGTTTTTT | CASSRAGRTNTGELFF
TRBD2 | TRBJ2-2 | - | TRBV5-4 | TGTGCCAGCAGCTCAAGTCCGGGACTAGCGGGGGGGAAGAACACCGGGGAGCTGTTTTTT | CASSSSPGLAGGKNTGELFF
- | TRBJ1-2 | - | TRBV19 | TGTGCAAGTGGGTCCTTGAGGGGGGGGGACTATGGCTACACCTTC | CASGSLRGGDYGYTF
- | TRBJ2-3 | - | TRBV10-1 | TGCGCCAGCTCAGGGTCAGATACGCAGTATTTT | CASSGSDTQYF
- | TRBJ2-3 | - | TRBV5-6 | TGTGCCAGCAGCTTGGATGTCCGGGGAGGTACGCAGTATTTT | CASSLDVRGGTQYF
- | TRBJ2-1 | once | TRBV9 | TGTGCCAGCAGCGTGAAGATCTACAATGAGCAGTTCTTC | CASSVKIYNEQFF
- | TRBJ2-7 | - | TRBV5-1 | TGCGCCAGCAGCTTGGCCACAGGGTCCACCTACGAGCAGTACTTC | CASSLATGSTYEQYF
TRBD2 | TRBJ2-1 | - | TRBV18 | TGTGCCAGCTCATTTCTAGCGGGTAATGAGCAGTTCTTC | CASSFLAGNEQFF
TRBD2 | TRBJ2-3 | - | TRBV7-9 | TGTGCCAGCAGCTTAGGCCGGTCTAGCGGGACTAGCACAGATACGCAGTATTTT | CASSLGRSSGTSTDTQYF
- | TRBJ2-3 | - | TRBV5-6 | TGTGCCAGCAGCTTGAAACTGACAGTCACAGATACGCAGTATTTT | CASSLKLTVTDTQYF
TRBD1 | TRBJ1-2 | once | TRBV30 | TGTGCCTGGACCCTCGGAGGAGGGGGCGACGTCTATGGCTACACCTTC | CAWTLGGGGDVYGYTF
TRBD1 | TRBJ1-2 | - | TRBV7-2 | TGTGCCAGCAGCGCGGACAGGCAGTATGGCTACACCTTC | CASSADRQYGYTF
- | TRBJ1-5 | - | TRBV10-2 | TGCGCCAGCAGTGAGTCATCAGGATGGGGCAATCAGCCCCAGCATTTT | CASSESSGWGNQPQHF
- | TRBJ1-3 | - | TRBV5-8 | TGTGCCAGCACCTGGAGGGCCCTCTCTGGAAACACCATATATTTT | CASTWRALSGNTIYF